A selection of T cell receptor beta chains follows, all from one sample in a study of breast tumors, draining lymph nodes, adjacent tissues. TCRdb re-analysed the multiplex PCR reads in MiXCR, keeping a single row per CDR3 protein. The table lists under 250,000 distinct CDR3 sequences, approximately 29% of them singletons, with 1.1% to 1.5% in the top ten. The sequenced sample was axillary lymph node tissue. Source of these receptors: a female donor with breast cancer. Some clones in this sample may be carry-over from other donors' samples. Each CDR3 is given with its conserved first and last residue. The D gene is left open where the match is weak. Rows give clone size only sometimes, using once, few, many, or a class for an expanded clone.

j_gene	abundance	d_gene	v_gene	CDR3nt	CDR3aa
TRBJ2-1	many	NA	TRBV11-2	TGTGCCAGCAGTAGGCCCACCTCCTCATCCTTCTTC	CASSRPTSSSFF
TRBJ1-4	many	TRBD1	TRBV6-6	TGTGCCAGCAGTCACTCGTACCGGGACAGGGGGTTTTTT	CASSHSYRDRGFF
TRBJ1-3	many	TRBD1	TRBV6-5	TGTGCCAGCAGTCCTCCTTCACAGGGGGCGCCGGGAGGAAACACCATATATTTT	CASSPPSQGAPGGNTIYF
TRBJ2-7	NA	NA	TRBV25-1	NA	CASSFYICSALRSSYEQYF
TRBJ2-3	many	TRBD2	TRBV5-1	TGCGCCAGCAGCCTGAACTTAGCGGGAGACGGGGCAGATACGCAGTATTTT	CASSLNLAGDGADTQYF
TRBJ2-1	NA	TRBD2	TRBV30	TGTGCCTGGTATAGCGGGAGGGGCAATGAGCAGTTCTTC	CAWYSGRGNEQFF
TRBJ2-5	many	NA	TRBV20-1	TGCAGTGCTTCGACCCTGAGAGGGACCCAGTACTTC	CSASTLRGTQYF
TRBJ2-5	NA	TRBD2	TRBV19	TGTGCCAGTATGGAGGATTTTCTGGGACTAGGGGAGACCCAGTACTTC	CASMEDFLGLGETQYF
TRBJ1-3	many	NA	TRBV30	TGTGCCTGGAGTCCCGCCCCGGGTCCTGGAAACACCATATATTTT	CAWSPAPGPGNTIYF
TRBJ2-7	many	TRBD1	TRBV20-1	TGCAGTGCTAGAGTACTACAGGGGTTGACCGAGCAGTACTTC	CSARVLQGLTEQYF
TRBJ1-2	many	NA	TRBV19	TGTGCCAGTAGACACGGGGTTTTTGGGTATGGCTACACCTTC	CASRHGVFGYGYTF
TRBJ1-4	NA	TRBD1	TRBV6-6	TGTGCCAGCAGCGGACAGGGCTACAATGAAAAACTGTTTTTT	CASSGQGYNEKLFF
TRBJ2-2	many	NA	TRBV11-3	TGTGCCAGCAGCTTAGGGTTGCGCGGGGAGCTGTTTTTT	CASSLGLRGELFF
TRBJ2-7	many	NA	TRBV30	TGTGCCTGGAGTCCAGGACCGGCGTACGAGCAGTACTTC	CAWSPGPAYEQYF
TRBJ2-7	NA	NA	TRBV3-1	TGTGCCAGCAGCCAAAGAGACAGTTACGAGCAGTACTTC	CASSQRDSYEQYF
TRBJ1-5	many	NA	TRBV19	TGTGCCAGTAGTGAACTGCTCTATCAGCCCCAGCATTTT	CASSELLYQPQHF
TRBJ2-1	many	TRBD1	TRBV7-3	TGTGCCAGCAGCTCAGCCACAGGGGTGACGCAGTTCTTC	CASSSATGVTQFF
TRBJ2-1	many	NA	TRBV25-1	TGTGCCAGCAGTGAATTCACGAATGAGCAGTTCTTC	CASSEFTNEQFF
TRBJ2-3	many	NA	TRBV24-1	TGTGCCACCAGTGATCCTACAGGACCCCACACAGATACGCAGTATTTT	CATSDPTGPHTDTQYF
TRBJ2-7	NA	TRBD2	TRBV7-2	TGTGCCAGCAGACGGGAGCGGGGGGGTGGGTACGAGCAGCACTTC	CASRRERGGGYEQHF
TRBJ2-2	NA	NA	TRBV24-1	TGTGCCACGGTGGGGGGCCCCACCGGGGAGCGGTTTTTT	CATVGGPTGERFF
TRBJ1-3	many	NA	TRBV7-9	TGTGCCAGCAGCTTGGATTTAGGGCCAAGGAACACCATATATTTT	CASSLDLGPRNTIYF
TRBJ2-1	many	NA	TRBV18	TGTGCCAGCTCACCATTTGACGGCGATGAGCAGTTCTTC	CASSPFDGDEQFF
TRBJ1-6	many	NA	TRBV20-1	TGCAGTGCTAGAGATTCCGCGTTTTCACCCCTCCACTTT	CSARDSAFSPLHF
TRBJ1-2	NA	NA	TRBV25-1	TGTGTCCCTTTTAGAGTGGCTATATTCTTATGTGCTAACTATGGCTACACCTTC	CVPFRVAIFLCANYGYTF
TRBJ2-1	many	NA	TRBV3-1	TGTGCCAGCAGCCTCGGGAGCATGTGGGCCAATGAGCAGTTCTTC	CASSLGSMWANEQFF